The 31 T cell receptor beta chains in this list originate from one sample, sequenced in a study of T-cell reconstitution after alpha-beta-depleted transplantation in children listed by TCRdb under 2016. Library preparation used PCR. For sequencing, an Illumina HiSeq 2500 was employed. TCR libraries were prepared with molecular barcoding, using unique molecular identifiers to normalize TCRbeta repertoire quantification. Through fastp at Q25 and MiXCR, TCRdb rebuilt clones from the public reads, retaining in-frame beta chains. Each entry is one CDR3 protein sequence, shown with its most common DNA and genes. The sample includes fewer than 95,000 distinct CDR3 sequences, with roughly an eighth observed a single time. Around 13% of the sample is held by the ten biggest clonotypes. Material: PBMCs from the stem cell graft donor, obtained from the stem cell graft. The receptors here all came from a human donor who donated a stem cell graft to a child with inherited bone marrow failure.

This clonotype showed up many times. The V call is TRBV5-1, the J call TRBJ2-6; either TRBD1 or TRBD2 may supply D (6 bases each). This CDR3 is built from 18 residues. The germline V and J ends were trimmed by 0 bases and 0 bases, with 13 bases remaining between them. Germline V CDR1 and CDR2: SGHRS, YFSETQ. This CDR3 reads CASSLVWGAPSGANVLTF. In nucleotides, the CDR3 is TGCGCCAGCAGCTTGGTGTGGGGGGCGCCCTCTGGGGCCAACGTCCTGACTTTC.

In this sample, this clonotype turned up many times. The chain recombines TRBV4-2 with TRBJ2-1; D is unresolved. CDR3 length: 12 amino acids. With 0 bases removed from V and 6 bases from J, the gap between germline ends came to 3 bases. Germline V CDR1 and CDR2: LGHNA, YNFKEQ. The CDR3 nucleotides read TGTGCCAGCAGCCAAGAGGGCAATGAGCAGTTCTTC. Amino acid sequence: CASSQEGNEQFF.

Concerning this clonotype itself: A much larger clone sits a single nucleotide away, making a read error possible. The V call is TRBV3-1, the J call TRBJ1-1, with D maybe TRBD1 (6 bases). Trimming cost V 6 bases and J 7 bases, with 15 bases left between them. Germline V gene lookup returns CDR1 LGHDT and CDR2 YNNKEL (reference sequence). CDR3 length: 13 residues. The CDR3 sequence: CASRPPGGGEAFF. The DNA of the CDR3 is TGTGCCAGCAGACCACCGGGAGGGGGTGAAGCTTTCTTT.

This clonotype was counted at least ten times. This chain's CDR3 is CSASRPDSRVTYEQYF. CDR3 coding DNA: TGCAGTGCTAGTCGCCCGGACAGTCGGGTAACCTACGAGCAGTACTTC. The V gene is TRBV20-1, the J gene TRBJ2-7; tentatively, D is TRBD1 (6 bases). The CDR3 has 16 residues. CDR1 and CDR2 (germline): DFQATT, SNEGSKA (reference sequence). V shed 3 bases and J shed 2 bases, with 20 bases lying between them.

This chain joins TRBV11-2 and TRBJ2-1; 12 nucleotides match TRBD2. V was pared by 0 bases and J by 10 bases, with 7 bases of the junction left unmatched. Germline CDR1 SGHAT, CDR2 FQNNGV. The CDR3 loop spans 16 amino acids. The CDR3 sequence: CASSLDLAGGVGEQFF. DNA of the CDR3: TGTGCCAGCAGCTTAGATCTAGCGGGGGGGGTTGGGGAGCAGTTCTTC.

This clonotype was picked up many times. The chain employs TRBV20-1 and TRBJ2-1; 14 positions match TRBD2. The CDR3 loop spans 15 amino acids. The V gene's germline CDR1 is DFQATT and CDR2 SNEGSKA (reference sequence). Trimming at V came to 5 bases and at J to 9 bases, leaving 9 bases not matched to a gene. The CDR3 reads CSAPRGLAGAREQFF. The CDR3 coding sequence is TGCAGTGCTCCCCGGGGACTAGCGGGAGCGCGTGAGCAGTTCTTC.

The table lists this clonotype with many counts. The V gene is TRBV7-9, the J gene TRBJ2-7; 7 positions agree with TRBD2. V shed 8 bases and J 2 bases; nucleotides not matched to a gene: 3. This CDR3 is 12 amino acids long. Germline V gene lookup returns CDR1 SEHNR and CDR2 FQNEAQ (reference sequence). The CDR3 region has the DNA TGTGCCAGCGGGGAGGGGACCTACGAGCAGTACTTC. The encoded protein is CASGEGTYEQYF.

The rearrangement joins TRBV24-1 to TRBJ2-7, with TRBD1 matching over 8 bases. Trimming at V came to 6 bases and at J to 4 bases, leaving 7 bases not matched to a gene. This CDR3 has 14 residues. CDR1 and CDR2 (germline): KGHDR, SFDVKD. CDR3 in DNA: TGTGCCACCAGTCCGGGACAGGAGACTTACGAGCAGTACTTC. It specifies CATSPGQETYEQYF.

This clonotype was seen repeatedly, ten times or more. The genes are TRBV6-2 or TRBV6-3 and TRBJ2-7; 8 bases map to TRBD2. From germline, CDR1 is MNHEY and CDR2 SVGEGT. This CDR3 is built from 16 residues. V trimming: 7 bases; J trimming: 1 base; junction bases outside the gene matches: 12. Here the CDR3 DNA reads TGTGCCAGCACCCCCCTCGGTAGCGGGGCATCCTACGAGCAGTACTTC. Translated, it gives CASTPLGSGASYEQYF.

CDR3 amino acids: CASTPERAGGLGGELFF. CDR3 sequence (DNA): TGTGCCAGCACCCCGGAGAGGGCGGGGGGGCTTGGCGGGGAGCTGTTTTTT. The chain has TRBV12-3 or TRBV12-4 and TRBJ2-2; 9 bases are a match to TRBD2. Losses at the gene ends were 7 bases for V and 7 bases for J; bases not matched to a gene: 16. This CDR3 contains 17 residues.

This clonotype came up many times. The junction differs from germline at one of its ends, possibly a read error. CDR3 nucleotides: TGTGTCAGCAGCCAGGATCGGGCCGGTGTCACCGGGGAGCTGTTTTTT. Translated: CVSSQDRAGVTGELFF. This rearrangement joins TRBV4-2 to TRBJ2-2; D is unresolved. CDR1 is LGHNA, CDR2 YNFKEQ, per germline. This CDR3 has 16 residues.

The chain carries TRBV18 and TRBJ1-1; D not resolved. V lost 6 bases, J lost 4 bases, and 15 bases lay in between. Germline lookup yields CDR1 KGHSH and CDR2 LQKENI. This CDR3 has 14 residues. The CDR3: CASSLDGSGTEAFF. The CDR3 nucleotides read TGTGCCAGCTCGCTAGACGGTTCCGGCACTGAAGCTTTCTTT.

This clonotype was observed many times. CDR3 bases: TGTGCCAGCAGCCCTCAGGACTTCTACGATGAGCAGTACTTC. Translating it yields CASSPQDFYDEQYF. The rearrangement joins TRBV11-1 to TRBJ2-7; TRBD2 might be the D (5 bases). Deletions cut 5 bases from V and 7 bases from J, with 18 bases between. This CDR3 spans 14 amino acids. Looked up from germline, CDR1 is SGHAT and CDR2 is FQDESV (reference sequence).

In this sample, this clonotype turned up many times. The chain recombines TRBV20-1 with TRBJ2-5, with D perhaps assigned TRBD1 or TRBD2 (5 bases each). The V gene lost 5 bases and the J gene lost 1 base, with 11 bases spanning the gap. The CDR3 contains 13 residues. Germline values: CDR1 DFQATT, CDR2 SNEGSKA (reference sequence). CDR3 coding DNA: TGCAGTGCTCTTCCAGGGACCCAAGAGACCCAGTACTTC. As protein: CSALPGTQETQYF.

This clonotype was detected only a few times. The chain is built from TRBV6-2 or TRBV6-3 and TRBJ2-2; 8 nucleotides agree with TRBD2. The V and J ends lost 3 bases and 3 bases, in that order; junction bases with no gene match: 3. This CDR3 has 15 residues. CDR1 and CDR2 from the germline V gene are MNHEY and SVGEGT. This CDR3 reads CASSYSGLDTGELFF. The CDR3 nucleotides are TGTGCCAGCAGTTATTCGGGACTAGACACCGGGGAGCTGTTTTTT.

This clonotype has at least ten counts. The CDR3 spells CASSWMVSDEQFF. Written as DNA, the CDR3 is TGCGCCAGCAGCTGGATGGTTAGCGATGAGCAGTTCTTC. The chain has TRBV5-1 and TRBJ2-1; possibly TRBD2 for D (5 bases). With 3 bases removed from V and 8 bases from J, the gap between germline ends came to 12 bases. The CDR3 has 13 residues. The germline CDR1 and CDR2 sequences are SGHRS and YFSETQ.

This clonotype was counted ten times or more. This chain uses TRBV4-1 with TRBJ1-1, with TRBD1 as a possible D gene (5 bases). Germline V CDR1 and CDR2: MGHRA, YSYEKL. Trimming stripped 2 bases from V and 0 bases from J, with 10 bases between. The CDR3 loop spans 15 amino acids. CDR3 residues: CASSQLSGMNTEAFF. The CDR3 coding sequence is TGCGCCAGCAGCCAACTATCAGGGATGAACACTGAAGCTTTCTTT.

In this sample, this clonotype turned up many times. The chain employs TRBV20-1 and TRBJ1-1; possible D gene TRBD1, 6 bases. From germline, CDR1 is DFQATT and CDR2 SNEGSKA (reference sequence). V was pared by 2 bases and J by 3 bases, with 13 bases between. The CDR3 has 14 residues. CDR3 DNA sequence: TGCAGTGCTAGAAAACAGGGTGGCGACACTGAAGCTTTCTTT. Protein product: CSARKQGGDTEAFF.

This clonotype was seen ten or more times. This chain uses TRBV28 with TRBJ2-4; D tentatively reads TRBD1 or TRBD2 (5 bases each). The V end lost 5 bases, the J end lost 0 bases, and 23 bases lay between the germline ends. Germline V gene data show CDR1 as MDHEN and CDR2 as SYDVKM. CDR3 length equals 19 residues. CDR3 region: CASSAHTGTQGVAKNIQYF. The CDR3 DNA follows: TGTGCCAGCAGTGCCCATACCGGGACCCAAGGTGTAGCCAAAAACATTCAGTACTTC. The variable domain in full, with the rest retrieved from reference TRBV28 and TRBJ2-4, is DVKVTQSSRYLVKRTGEKVFLECVQDMDHENMFWYRQDPGLGLRLIYFSYDVKMKEKGDIPEGYSVSREKKERFSLILESASTNQTSMYLCASSAHTGTQGVAKNIQYFGAGTRLSVL.

In its sample, this clonotype was seen many times. V usage is TRBV29-1 and J usage is TRBJ2-5; D gene ambiguous. Trimming cost V 0 bases and J 2 bases, with 7 bases left between them. The CDR3 loop spans 13 amino acids. The germline gives CDR1 SQVTM, CDR2 ANQGSEA. CDR3 nucleotides: TGCAGCGTTGAAGATCCATTACAAGAGACCCAGTACTTC. It is translated as CSVEDPLQETQYF.

This clonotype was observed at least ten times. The gene calls are TRBV29-1 and TRBJ2-3, with TRBD2 identical over 8 bases. The length of the CDR3 is 13 residues. CDR1 SQVTM and CDR2 ANQGSEA come from the germline V gene. V dropped 3 bases and J dropped 7; count of bases not matched to a gene: 6. CDR3 protein: CSVEASGHYTQYF. The CDR3 region has the DNA TGCAGCGTTGAGGCTAGCGGGCATTATACGCAGTATTTT.

This clonotype was found a few times. The CDR3 loop reads CASSLAFRTPRGNTEAFF. The CDR3 nucleotides read TGCGCCAGCAGCTTGGCGTTTCGGACCCCTCGGGGGAACACTGAAGCTTTCTTT. The rearrangement uses TRBV5-1 and TRBJ1-1; D remains unclear. The germline V gene has CDR1 SGHRS and CDR2 YFSETQ. Trimming stripped 0 bases from V and 1 base from J, with 19 bases between. The CDR3 is 18 residues long.

This clonotype was found many times. The V gene is TRBV6-5, the J gene TRBJ1-1, with 7 bases identical to TRBD1. The CDR3 runs to 14 residues. Trimming cost V 4 bases and J 6 bases; bases outside gene matches: 8. Germline lookup yields CDR1 MNHEY and CDR2 SVGAGI. The CDR3 here is CASSSTGYEAEAFF. The CDR3 coding sequence is TGTGCCAGCAGTTCGACAGGGTACGAGGCTGAAGCTTTCTTT.

This clonotype was detected ten times or more. The chain has TRBV6-2 or TRBV6-3 and TRBJ1-5, with 8 bases that match TRBD1. J was trimmed by 6 bases and V by 5 bases; bases with no gene match: 12. Germline CDR1 is MNHEY and CDR2 is SVGEGT. The CDR3 is 16 amino acids. The CDR3 region has the DNA TGTGCCAGCAGTCCATTACTGGACAGGGAAAGTCAGCCCCAGCATTTT. It specifies CASSPLLDRESQPQHF.

This clonotype was detected many times. The rearrangement uses TRBV6-6 and TRBJ2-7, with 8 bases identical to TRBD1. With V trimmed by 6 bases and J by 2 bases, 6 bases remained unmatched. Germline V gives CDR1 MNHNY, CDR2 SVGAGI (reference sequence). This CDR3 spans 14 amino acids. CDR3 in amino acids: CASSSGQDPYEQYF. The DNA for the CDR3 is TGTGCCAGCAGCTCGGGACAGGACCCCTACGAGCAGTACTTC.

This clonotype was observed many times. J is TRBJ2-5 and V is TRBV2; D is ambiguous. The V and J ends lost 4 bases and 5 bases respectively, with 11 bases between them. The CDR3 totals 13 residues. Per the germline V gene, CDR1 is SNHLY and CDR2 is FYNNEI. The CDR3 region has the DNA TGTGCCAGCAGTGGCGTTTTAAGGGAGACCCAGTACTTC. As protein: CASSGVLRETQYF.

This clonotype occurred many times. The CDR3 region has the DNA TGCAGTGCTAGAAGCAGGGCGGACACTGAAGCTTTCTTT. Translating gives CSARSRADTEAFF. The gene calls are TRBV20-1 and TRBJ1-1; a weak D match, TRBD1 (5 bases). CDR1 is DFQATT, CDR2 SNEGSKA, per germline (reference sequence). Trimming left V 2 bases short and J 3 bases short, with 10 bases between. The CDR3 consists of 13 residues.

The table lists this clonotype with many counts. The chain uses TRBV29-1 and TRBJ2-7, with TRBD1 matching over 7 bases. V trimming: 6 bases; J trimming: 1 base; junction bases outside the gene matches: 9. There are 14 residues in the CDR3. Germline V lookup: CDR1 SQVTM, CDR2 ANQGSEA. CDR3 coding DNA: TGCAGCGTCCAGGGGGACAGTATTTCCTACGAGCAGTACTTC. Protein sequence: CSVQGDSISYEQYF.

The chain recombines TRBV10-3 with TRBJ2-7; D is ambiguous. The germline V gene encodes CDR1 ENHRY and CDR2 SYGVKD. CDR3 length equals 16 residues. V was clipped by 0 bases and J by 2 bases, with 14 bases between them. CDR3 residues: CAISESPNQRPYEQYF. CDR3 coding DNA: TGTGCCATCAGTGAGTCGCCCAACCAGAGGCCCTACGAGCAGTACTTC.

At least ten counts were recorded for this clonotype. The chain carries TRBV20-1 and TRBJ1-1, with a weak D call TRBD1 (5 bases). Germline loops: CDR1 DFQATT, CDR2 SNEGSKA (reference sequence). There are 13 residues in the CDR3. V shed 3 bases and J shed 6 bases, with 14 bases lying between them. The CDR3 spells CSASRGERPEAFF. CDR3 bases: TGCAGTGCTAGTAGGGGTGAACGGCCTGAAGCTTTCTTT.

This clonotype was detected ten times or more. The chain links TRBV16 to TRBJ2-7, with 11 bases that match TRBD2. The germline CDR1 and CDR2 sequences are KGHSY and FQNENV. The V segment lost 1 base and the J segment 2 bases; nucleotides outside the gene matches: 4. This CDR3 region has 16 residues. The CDR3 loop reads CASSQWLAGGTYEQYF. The CDR3 nucleotides are TGTGCCAGCAGCCAATGGCTAGCGGGAGGCACCTACGAGCAGTACTTC.